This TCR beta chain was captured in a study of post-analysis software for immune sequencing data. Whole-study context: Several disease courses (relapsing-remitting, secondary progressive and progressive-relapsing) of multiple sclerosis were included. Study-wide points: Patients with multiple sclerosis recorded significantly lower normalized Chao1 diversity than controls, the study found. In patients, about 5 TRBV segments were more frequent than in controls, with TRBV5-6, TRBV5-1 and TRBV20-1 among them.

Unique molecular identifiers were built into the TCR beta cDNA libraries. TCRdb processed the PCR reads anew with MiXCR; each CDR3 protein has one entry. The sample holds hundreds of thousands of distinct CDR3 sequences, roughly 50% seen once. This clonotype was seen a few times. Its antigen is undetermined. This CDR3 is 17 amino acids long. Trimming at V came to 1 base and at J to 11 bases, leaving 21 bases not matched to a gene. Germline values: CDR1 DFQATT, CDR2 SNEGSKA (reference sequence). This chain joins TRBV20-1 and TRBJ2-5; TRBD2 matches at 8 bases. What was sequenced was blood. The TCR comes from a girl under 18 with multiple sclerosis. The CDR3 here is CSARGPGGSGTPLEQYF. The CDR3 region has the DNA TGCAGTGCTAGAGGACCCGGTGGTAGCGGGACCCCCTTAGAGCAGTACTTC.